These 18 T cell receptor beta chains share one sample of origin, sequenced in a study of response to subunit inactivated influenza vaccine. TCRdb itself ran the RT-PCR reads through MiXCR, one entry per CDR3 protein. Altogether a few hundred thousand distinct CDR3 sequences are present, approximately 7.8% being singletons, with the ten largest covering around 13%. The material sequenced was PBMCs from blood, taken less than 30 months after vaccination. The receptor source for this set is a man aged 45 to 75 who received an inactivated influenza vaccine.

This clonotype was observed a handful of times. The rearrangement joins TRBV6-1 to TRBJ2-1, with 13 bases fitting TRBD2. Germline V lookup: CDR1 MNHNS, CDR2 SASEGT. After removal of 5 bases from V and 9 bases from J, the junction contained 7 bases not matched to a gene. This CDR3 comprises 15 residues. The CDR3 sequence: CASSQTSGRAGEQFF. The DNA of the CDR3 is TGTGCCAGCAGTCAAACTAGCGGGAGGGCCGGTGAGCAGTTCTTC.

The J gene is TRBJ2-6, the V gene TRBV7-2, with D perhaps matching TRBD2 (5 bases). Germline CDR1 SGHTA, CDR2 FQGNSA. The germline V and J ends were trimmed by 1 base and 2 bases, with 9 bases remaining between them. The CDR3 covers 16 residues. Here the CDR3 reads CASSLGGMAGANVLTF. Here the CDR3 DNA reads TGTGCCAGCAGCTTAGGAGGGATGGCTGGGGCCAACGTCCTGACTTTC.

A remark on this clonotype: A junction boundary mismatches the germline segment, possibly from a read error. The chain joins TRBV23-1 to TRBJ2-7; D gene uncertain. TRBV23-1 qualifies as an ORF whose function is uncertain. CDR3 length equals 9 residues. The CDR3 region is CASSTLRDF. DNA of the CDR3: TGCGCCAGCAGTACTCTTAGAGACTTC.

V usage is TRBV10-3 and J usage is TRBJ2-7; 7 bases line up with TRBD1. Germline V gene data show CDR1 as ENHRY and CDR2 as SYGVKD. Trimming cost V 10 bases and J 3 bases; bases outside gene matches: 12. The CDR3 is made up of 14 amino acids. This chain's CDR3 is CASSETGQSYEQYF. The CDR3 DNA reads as TGTGCCAGCAGCGAAACGGGACAGAGCTACGAGCAGTACTTC.

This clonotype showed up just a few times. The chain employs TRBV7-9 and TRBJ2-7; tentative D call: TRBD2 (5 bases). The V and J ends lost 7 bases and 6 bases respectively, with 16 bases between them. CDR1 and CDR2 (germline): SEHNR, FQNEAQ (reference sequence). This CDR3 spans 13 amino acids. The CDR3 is CASTKAGPSEQYF. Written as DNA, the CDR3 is TGTGCCAGCACAAAGGCGGGCCCCAGCGAGCAGTACTTC. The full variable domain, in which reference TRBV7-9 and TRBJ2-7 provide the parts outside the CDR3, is DTGVSQNPRHKITKRGQNVTFRCDPISEHNRLYWYRQTLGQGPEFLTYFQNEAQLEKSRLLSDRFSAERPKGSFSTLEIQRTEQGDSAMYLCASTKAGPSEQYFGPGTRLTVT.

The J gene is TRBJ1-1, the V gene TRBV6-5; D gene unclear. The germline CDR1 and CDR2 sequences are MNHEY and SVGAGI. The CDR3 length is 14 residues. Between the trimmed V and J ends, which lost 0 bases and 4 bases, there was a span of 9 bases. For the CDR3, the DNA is TGTGCCAGCAGTTACTCACCTGGGAGCACTGAAGCTTTCTTT. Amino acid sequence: CASSYSPGSTEAFF.

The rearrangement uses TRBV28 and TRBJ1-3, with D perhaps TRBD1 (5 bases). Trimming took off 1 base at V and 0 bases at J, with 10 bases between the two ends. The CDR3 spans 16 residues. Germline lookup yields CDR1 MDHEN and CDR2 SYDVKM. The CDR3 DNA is TGTGCCAGCAGTTTATTAGGGACCAGCTCTGGAAACACCATATATTTT. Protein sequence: CASSLLGTSSGNTIYF.

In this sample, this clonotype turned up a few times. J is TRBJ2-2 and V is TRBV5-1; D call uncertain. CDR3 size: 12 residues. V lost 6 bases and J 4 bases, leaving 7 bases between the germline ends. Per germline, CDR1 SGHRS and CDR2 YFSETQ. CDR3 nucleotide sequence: TGCGCCAGCACCCAGCTCACCGGGGAGCTGTTTTTT. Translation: CASTQLTGELFF.

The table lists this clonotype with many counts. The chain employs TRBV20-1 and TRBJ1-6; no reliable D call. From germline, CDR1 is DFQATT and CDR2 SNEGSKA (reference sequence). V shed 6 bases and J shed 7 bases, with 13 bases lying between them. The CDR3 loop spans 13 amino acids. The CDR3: CSANQVANSPLHF. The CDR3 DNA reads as TGCAGTGCAAATCAAGTGGCGAATTCACCCCTCCACTTT.

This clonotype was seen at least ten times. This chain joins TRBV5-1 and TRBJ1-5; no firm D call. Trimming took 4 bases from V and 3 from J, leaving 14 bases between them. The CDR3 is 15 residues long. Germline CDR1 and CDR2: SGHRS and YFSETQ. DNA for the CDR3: TGCGCCAGCAGCCCCGCCGGGGTTATCAATCAGCCCCAGCATTTT. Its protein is CASSPAGVINQPQHF.

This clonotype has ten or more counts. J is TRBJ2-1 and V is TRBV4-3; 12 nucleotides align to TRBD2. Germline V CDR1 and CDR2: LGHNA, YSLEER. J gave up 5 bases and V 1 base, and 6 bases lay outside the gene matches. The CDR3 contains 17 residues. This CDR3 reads CASSQGGLAGFHNEQFF. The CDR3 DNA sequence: TGCGCCAGCAGCCAAGGCGGACTAGCGGGGTTTCACAATGAGCAGTTCTTC.

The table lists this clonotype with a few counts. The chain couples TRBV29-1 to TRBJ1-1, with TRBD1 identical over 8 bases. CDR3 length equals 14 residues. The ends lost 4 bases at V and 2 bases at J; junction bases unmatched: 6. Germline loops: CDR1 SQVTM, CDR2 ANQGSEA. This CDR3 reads CSVGGQGANTEAFF. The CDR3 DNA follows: TGCAGCGTTGGAGGACAGGGTGCAAACACTGAAGCTTTCTTT.

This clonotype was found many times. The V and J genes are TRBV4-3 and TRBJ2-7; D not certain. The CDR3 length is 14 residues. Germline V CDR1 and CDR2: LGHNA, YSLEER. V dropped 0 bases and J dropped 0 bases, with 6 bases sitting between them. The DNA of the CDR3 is TGCGCCAGCAGCCAAGATTCCCGCTCCTACGAGCAGTACTTC. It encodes CASSQDSRSYEQYF.

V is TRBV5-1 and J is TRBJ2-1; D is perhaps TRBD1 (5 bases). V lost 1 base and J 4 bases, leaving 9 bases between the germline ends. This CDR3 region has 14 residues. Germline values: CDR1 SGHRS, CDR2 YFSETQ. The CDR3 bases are TGCGCCAGCAGCTTGACAGGCGTTTACAATGAGCAGTTCTTC. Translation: CASSLTGVYNEQFF.

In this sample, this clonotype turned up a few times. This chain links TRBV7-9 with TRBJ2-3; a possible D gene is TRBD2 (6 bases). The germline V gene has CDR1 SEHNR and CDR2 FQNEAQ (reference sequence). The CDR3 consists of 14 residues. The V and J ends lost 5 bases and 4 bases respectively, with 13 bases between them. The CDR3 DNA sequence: TGTGCCAGCAGCCCCGGGCGGGGCGCAGATACGCAGTATTTT. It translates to CASSPGRGADTQYF.

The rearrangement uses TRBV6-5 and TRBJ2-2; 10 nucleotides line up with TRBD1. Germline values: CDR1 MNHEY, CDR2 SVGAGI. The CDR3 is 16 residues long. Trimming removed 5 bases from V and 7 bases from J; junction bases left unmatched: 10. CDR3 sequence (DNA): TGTGCCAGCAGTGTACTCCCGGGACAGGGGCACGGGGAGCTGTTTTTT. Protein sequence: CASSVLPGQGHGELFF.

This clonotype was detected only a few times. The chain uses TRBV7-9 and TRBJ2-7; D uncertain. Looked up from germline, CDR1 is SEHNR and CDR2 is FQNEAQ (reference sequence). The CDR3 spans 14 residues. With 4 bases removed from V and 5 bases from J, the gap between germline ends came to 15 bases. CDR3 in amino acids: CASSSDVDGDEQYF. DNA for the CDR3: TGTGCCAGCAGCTCCGACGTGGATGGGGACGAGCAGTACTTC.

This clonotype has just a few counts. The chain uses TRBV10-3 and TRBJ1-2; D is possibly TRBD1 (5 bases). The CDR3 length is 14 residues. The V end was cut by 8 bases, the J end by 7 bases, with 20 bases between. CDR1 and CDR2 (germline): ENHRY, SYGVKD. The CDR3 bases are TGTGCCATCTCGGCCGCGGAGGGAGACAGTGGCTACACCTTC. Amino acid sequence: CAISAAEGDSGYTF.